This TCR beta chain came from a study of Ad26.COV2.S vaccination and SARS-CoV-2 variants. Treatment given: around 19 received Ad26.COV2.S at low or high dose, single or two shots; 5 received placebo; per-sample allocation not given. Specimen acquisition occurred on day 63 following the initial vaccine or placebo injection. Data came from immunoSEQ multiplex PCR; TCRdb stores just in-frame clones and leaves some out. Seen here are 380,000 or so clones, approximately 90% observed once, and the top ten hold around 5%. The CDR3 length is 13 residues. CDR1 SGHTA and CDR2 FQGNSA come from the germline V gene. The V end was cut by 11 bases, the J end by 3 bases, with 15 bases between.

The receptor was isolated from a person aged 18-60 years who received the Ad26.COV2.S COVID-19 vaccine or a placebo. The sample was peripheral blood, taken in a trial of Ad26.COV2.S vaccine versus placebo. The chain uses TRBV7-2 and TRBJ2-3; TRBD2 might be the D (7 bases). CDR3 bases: TGTGCCTGGGGGCGGGGGAAGACAGATACGCAGTATTTT. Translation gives CAWGRGKTDTQYF.